Shown below are 18 T cell receptor beta chains from a single sample sequenced in a study of immune characterization of retroperitoneal liposarcoma. Via MiXCR, TCRdb re-called the PCR reads, giving one row per CDR3 protein. The sample records more than 15,000 distinct CDR3 sequences, approximately 37% being singletons. Sequencing was performed on blood. All receptors derive from a male donor with retroperitoneal liposarcoma.

The rearrangement joins TRBV9 to TRBJ2-1, with 7 bases aligning to TRBD2. This CDR3 is 14 amino acids long. Germline V gene lookup returns CDR1 SGDLS and CDR2 YYNGEE. With V trimmed by 4 bases and J by 9 bases, 10 bases remained unmatched. CDR3 in DNA: TGTGCCAGCAGCTTACTAGTAGGCGGGGGTGAGCAGTTCTTC. Translating gives CASSLLVGGGEQFF.

In its sample, this clonotype is medium-sized (0.01 to 0.1%). The genes are TRBV7-2 and TRBJ1-5; D perhaps matches TRBD1 (5 bases). The germline V gene has CDR1 SGHTA and CDR2 FQGNSA. V shed 2 bases and J shed 1 base, with 12 bases lying between them. The CDR3 contains 16 residues. The CDR3 spells CASSLQSWGSNQPQHF. The CDR3 bases are TGTGCCAGCAGCTTACAAAGCTGGGGGAGCAATCAGCCCCAGCATTTT.

This chain connects TRBV6-2 or TRBV6-3 to TRBJ2-3; 10 bases align to TRBD1. The last part of the DNA fits TRBJ2-5 better; the J call may be wrong. CDR1 MNHEY and CDR2 SVGEGT come from the germline V gene. This CDR3 is built from 12 residues. This chain's CDR3 is CASSWDRGSQYF. CDR3 coding DNA: TGTGCCAGCAGCTGGGACAGGGGCTCCCAGTACTTC.

The chain employs TRBV12-5 and TRBJ2-7; D unresolved. V gave up 5 bases and J gave up 9 bases, with 17 bases separating them. Germline CDR1 LGHNT, CDR2 FRNRAP. This CDR3 has 13 residues. Written as DNA, the CDR3 is TGTGCTAGTGGTGTGTCGGTTTCCAACGGGCAGTACTTC. Protein product: CASGVSVSNGQYF. The variable domain in full, with the rest retrieved from reference TRBV12-5 and TRBJ2-7, is DARVTQTPRHKVTEMGQEVTMRCQPILGHNTVFWYRQTMMQGLELLAYFRNRAPLDDSGMPKDRFSAEMPDATLATLKIQPSEPRDSAVYFCASGVSVSNGQYFGPGTRLTVT.

The chain employs TRBV6-1 and TRBJ2-1, with 11 positions matching TRBD2. The V segment lost 6 bases and the J segment 3 bases; nucleotides outside the gene matches: 7. In germline, CDR1 is MNHNS, CDR2 SASEGT. The CDR3 spans 16 residues. The CDR3 DNA follows: TGTGCCAGCAGGTCCTCCCTAGCGGGGGGCTACAATGAGCAGTTCTTC. Protein product: CASRSSLAGGYNEQFF.

Only a few counts were recorded for this clonotype. The chain recombines TRBV11-2 with TRBJ2-3, with D unresolved. Germline CDR1 SGHAT, CDR2 FQNNGV. This CDR3 region has 11 residues. The V end was cut by 10 bases, the J end by 7 bases, with 12 bases between. The CDR3 protein is CATLPENTQYF. The CDR3 coding sequence is TGTGCCACCTTACCCGAAAATACGCAGTATTTT. The whole variable domain, filled in from reference TRBV11-2 and TRBJ2-3, reads EAGVAQSPRYKIIEKRQSVAFWCNPISGHATLYWYQQILGQGPKLLIQFQNNGVVDDSQLPKDRFSAERLKGVDSTLKIQPAKLEDSAVYLCATLPENTQYFGPGTRLTVL.

As for this clonotype: This CDR3 fails to terminate in the conserved phenylalanine or tryptophan, so it likely reflects a read error. It is unclear where the CDR3 begins or ends on the DNA, so no DNA is shown, and the CDR3 is as TCRdb lists it. The J gene is TRBJ2-1, the V gene TRBV6-1. Germline values: CDR1 MNHNS, CDR2 SASEGT. The CDR3 comprises 13 residues, both ends counted. The CDR3 sequence is CASRTSPYNEQVC.

This clonotype is categorized as medium-sized. The CDR3 here is CASSEEYGTYEQYF. For the CDR3, the DNA is TGTGCCAGCAGTGAAGAGTACGGAACCTACGAGCAGTACTTC. J is TRBJ2-7 and V is TRBV6-1; D call uncertain. V shed 1 base and J shed 2 bases, with 9 bases lying between them. This CDR3 has 14 amino acids. CDR1 and CDR2 from the germline V gene are MNHNS and SASEGT.

J is TRBJ2-1 and V is TRBV9; 8 bases agree with TRBD2. Germline V gene data show CDR1 as SGDLS and CDR2 as YYNGEE. This CDR3 spans 14 amino acids. With 0 bases clipped from V and 6 bases from J, the junction kept 2 bases outside the gene matches. The CDR3 sequence: CASSVASGFNEQFF. CDR3 bases: TGTGCCAGCAGCGTAGCTAGCGGGTTCAATGAGCAGTTCTTC.

The J gene is TRBJ2-6, the V gene TRBV5-1, with D tentatively TRBD1 or TRBD2 (5 bases each). Gene TRBJ2-7 matches the end of the DNA better, so the J call may be wrong. The germline V gene has CDR1 SGHRS and CDR2 YFSETQ. The CDR3 runs to 15 residues. The CDR3 DNA follows: TGCGCCAGCAGCTTGACCAGGGTGGGGGTCTACGAGCAGTACTTC. Protein sequence: CASSLTRVGVYEQYF.

This clonotype came up many times. V usage is TRBV27 and J usage is TRBJ2-1; 9 nucleotides agree with TRBD2. The CDR3 covers 14 residues. Germline V lookup: CDR1 MNHEY, CDR2 SMNVEV (reference sequence). The ends lost 8 bases at V and 0 bases at J; junction bases unmatched: 2. CDR3 sequence reads: CASRSGSSYNEQFF. CDR3 in DNA: TGTGCCAGCCGTAGCGGGAGCTCCTACAATGAGCAGTTCTTC.

This clonotype was seen a few times. The chain uses TRBV12-3 or TRBV12-4 and TRBJ2-7; perhaps D is TRBD1 or TRBD2 (5 bases each). TRBJ2-1 matches the DNA end more closely, so the J call is doubtful. This CDR3 has 14 amino acids. This chain's CDR3 is CASSMRGSQETQFF. The CDR3, as DNA: TGTGCCAGCAGTATGAGGGGATCCCAAGAGACCCAGTTCTTC.

Regarding this clonotype: One junction end disagrees with the germline gene, perhaps due to a read error. V and J are TRBV7-2 and TRBJ2-5; 12 positions match TRBD2. The end of the DNA fits TRBJ2-1 better, so the J call may be wrong. The CDR3 contains 15 residues. CDR1 is SGHTA and CDR2 is FQGNSA in the germline V gene. CDR3 nucleotides: TGTCCCAGCACCCCATCTAGCGGGAGGGCCTACGAGCAGTTCTTC. This sequence encodes CPSTPSSGRAYEQFF.

In this sample, this clonotype turned up many times. The genes are TRBV7-2 and TRBJ2-3; a weak D match, TRBD2 (5 bases). The CDR3 is 21 amino acids. Trimming took 5 bases from V and 6 from J, leaving 36 bases between them. The germline gives CDR1 SGHTA, CDR2 FQGNSA. CDR3 DNA: TGTGCCAGCAGCCTCTTGGTGGTAGCCGGGGTTACCGACACAAATAGGGATACGCAGTATTTT. This gives the protein CASSLLVVAGVTDTNRDTQYF. The full variable domain, in which reference TRBV7-2 and TRBJ2-3 provide the parts outside the CDR3, is GAGVSQSPSNKVTEKGKDVELRCDPISGHTALYWYRQSLGQGLEFLIYFQGNSAPDKSGLPSDRFSAERTGGSVSTLTIQRTQQEDSAVYLCASSLLVVAGVTDTNRDTQYFGPGTRLTVL.

The chain joins TRBV10-3 to TRBJ2-1, with a weak D call TRBD1 (5 bases). Germline V gene sequence: CDR1 ENHRY, CDR2 SYGVKD. The CDR3 has 15 amino acids. V was trimmed by 4 bases and J by 10 bases, leaving 20 bases between them. DNA of the CDR3: TGTGCCATCAGTGTATTAAGGCAGGGCACCTACGAGCAGTTCTTC. Translation: CAISVLRQGTYEQFF.

This clonotype appeared many times. The CDR3 DNA is TGTGCCAGCAGTGAGGAGTACCGACAGGCCCTACTTTATAGCAATCAGCCCCAGCATTTT. Residues: CASSEEYRQALLYSNQPQHF. V is TRBV6-1 and J is TRBJ1-5, with a possible D match to TRBD1 (6 bases). Germline V gene lookup returns CDR1 MNHNS and CDR2 SASEGT. Trimming left V 3 bases short and J 0 bases short, with 24 bases between. CDR3 length: 20 amino acids.

This clonotype was seen a handful of times. The genes are TRBV27 and TRBJ1-2; TRBD1 matches at 8 bases. The V segment lost 8 bases and the J segment 2 bases; nucleotides outside the gene matches: 4. CDR1 and CDR2 from the germline V gene are MNHEY and SMNVEV (reference sequence). The CDR3 consists of 13 residues. In DNA, the CDR3 is TGTGCCAGCGCCCGGGACAGGAACTATGGCTACACCTTC. This codes for CASARDRNYGYTF.

Only a few counts were recorded for this clonotype. V gene TRBV6-2 or TRBV6-3 combines with J gene TRBJ2-6; D gene ambiguous. The length of the CDR3 is 16 residues. Deletions cut 6 bases from V and 0 bases from J, with 12 bases between. Germline V gene lookup returns CDR1 MNHEY and CDR2 SVGEGT. In DNA, the CDR3 is TGTGCCAGCAGCGGCCCGACCTACTCTGGGGCCAACGTCCTGACTTTC. Translating gives CASSGPTYSGANVLTF.